A selection of T cell receptor beta chains follows, all from one sample in a study of blood T cell repertoires in COVID-19. Profiled with immunoSEQ multiplex PCR; TCRdb holds only in-frame clones, not every one. The sample contains 110,000 or so clones, about 83% of which appear only once. The specimen sequenced was peripheral blood. These receptors originate from a man in his sixties with acute or convalescent COVID-19. Each CDR3 is given with its conserved first and last residue. Each record gives: J gene, D gene, V gene, clone size, CDR3 protein, CDR3 DNA. D genes are given only for firm matches. Expanded clones are given a class, and other clones once, few, many or no size at all.

TRBJ2-6	NA	TRBV4-3	NA	CASSQAVAGSAGANVLTF	TGCGCCAGCAGCCAAGCAGTGGCGGGGTCCGCTGGGGCCAACGTCCTGACTTTC
TRBJ2-7	NA	TRBV13	NA	CASGPYDGGNEQYF	TGTGCCAGCGGTCCTTACGATGGGGGGAACGAGCAGTACTTC
TRBJ2-2	TRBD1	TRBV6-6	NA	CASGTGMYTGELFF	TGTGCCAGCGGGACAGGGATGTACACCGGGGAGCTGTTTTTT
TRBJ1-1	NA	TRBV19	NA	CASSIGTAGTEAFF	TGTGCCAGTAGTATAGGCACAGCGGGCACTGAAGCTTTCTTT
TRBJ2-3	TRBD2	TRBV5-4	few	CASSLKSGGRALGPSDTQYF	TGTGCCAGCAGCTTGAAGTCTGGCGGGAGGGCCCTGGGTCCCTCAGATACGCAGTATTTT
TRBJ1-6	TRBD1	TRBV6-1	NA	CASSDKGASYNSPLHF	TGTGCCAGCAGTGATAAGGGGGCCTCCTATAATTCACCCCTCCACTTT
TRBJ2-7	TRBD2	TRBV24-1	NA	CATSDSRGDRYEQYF	TGTGCCACCAGTGATTCTCGGGGGGACCGCTACGAGCAGTACTTC
TRBJ2-1	TRBD2	TRBV9	once	CASSTGRPSDGEQFF	TGTGCCAGCAGCACCGGGAGGCCCTCAGATGGAGAGCAGTTCTTC
TRBJ2-5	TRBD1	TRBV7-8	NA	CASSSDRGLETQYF	TGTGCCAGCAGCTCGGACAGGGGGCTAGAGACCCAGTACTTC
TRBJ2-7	TRBD1	TRBV6-6	NA	CATTILQGNEQYF	TGTGCCACCACGATCTTACAGGGGAACGAGCAGTACTTC
TRBJ2-7	NA	TRBV11-2	once	CASSSFRGVGYEQYF	TGTGCCAGCAGCAGTTTCCGGGGAGTTGGCTACGAGCAGTACTTC
TRBJ2-7	NA	TRBV15	NA	CATSRMGGTYEQYF	TGTGCCACCAGCAGGATGGGGGGAACCTACGAGCAGTACTTC
TRBJ2-7	TRBD1	TRBV6-4	few	CASSKRDRGTYEQYF	TGTGCCAGCAGTAAAAGGGACAGGGGGACCTACGAGCAGTACTTC
TRBJ1-4	TRBD1	TRBV28	NA	CASSLSGGREKLFF	TGTGCCAGCAGTTTGTCAGGGGGCCGAGAAAAACTGTTTTTT
TRBJ1-2	NA	TRBV5-1	NA	CASSLEGLNYGYTF	TGCGCCAGCAGCTTGGAGGGGCTGAACTATGGCTACACCTTC
TRBJ1-1	TRBD1	TRBV18	NA	CASSLGQMNTEAFF	TGTGCCAGCTCACTGGGACAGATGAACACTGAAGCTTTCTTT
TRBJ2-7	TRBD2	TRBV20-1	NA	CSASGTSSGRIKYEQYF	TGCAGTGCTAGTGGGACATCTAGCGGGAGGATAAAGTACGAGCAGTACTTC
TRBJ2-2	TRBD1	TRBV19	NA	CASRRGQGTGGELFF	TGTGCCAGTAGGAGGGGACAGGGGACCGGCGGGGAGCTGTTTTTT
TRBJ2-1	NA	TRBV4-2	once	CASSQGTQGSYNEQFF	TGTGCCAGCAGCCAAGGAACGCAGGGCTCCTACAATGAGCAGTTCTTC
TRBJ2-1	TRBD2	TRBV9	NA	CASSAGTSGRSYNEQFF	TGTGCCAGCAGCGCAGGGACTAGCGGGAGGTCCTACAATGAGCAGTTCTTC
TRBJ1-3	NA	TRBV30	NA	CAWSDMFSGNTIYF	TGTGCCTGGAGTGACATGTTCTCTGGAAACACCATATATTTT
TRBJ1-4	NA	TRBV4-2	NA	CASSQDQGRGTNEKLFF	TGTGCCAGCAGCCAAGACCAGGGTCGTGGAACTAATGAAAAACTGTTTTTT
TRBJ2-7	TRBD1	TRBV29-1	NA	CSVLGTGVTYEQYF	TGCAGCGTCCTCGGGACAGGAGTAACCTACGAGCAGTACTTC
TRBJ2-7	NA	TRBV7-9	few	CASSFPGLRQYF	TGTGCCAGCAGCTTTCCGGGTCTTCGGCAGTACTTC
TRBJ1-2	NA	TRBV3-1/TRBV3-2	NA	CASLAEDYGYTF	TGTGCCAGCCTAGCGGAGGACTATGGCTACACCTTC
TRBJ2-7	TRBD1	TRBV6-5	NA	CASTDSGGEQYF	TGTGCCAGCACCGACTCAGGGGGCGAGCAGTACTTC
TRBJ1-3	NA	TRBV10-3	NA	CAISEGTGNTIYF	TGTGCCATCAGTGAGGGCACTGGAAACACCATATATTTT
TRBJ2-2	NA	TRBV3-1/TRBV3-2	NA	CASSQDQQHTGELFF	TGTGCCAGCAGCCAAGATCAACAGCACACCGGGGAGCTGTTTTTT
TRBJ2-1	TRBD2	TRBV28	NA	CASSLEWAGGLKDEQFF	TGTGCCAGCAGTCTCGAGTGGGCGGGAGGGCTTAAGGATGAGCAGTTCTTC
TRBJ2-5	NA	TRBV7-8	NA	CASSHPGAIQYF	TGTGCCAGCAGCCACCCGGGAGCGATCCAGTACTTC
TRBJ2-5	NA	TRBV20-1	NA	CSASPFRSETQYF	TGCAGTGCTAGTCCATTTAGATCGGAGACCCAGTACTTC
TRBJ2-2	TRBD1	TRBV5-6	once	CASSLFTGVSGELFF	TGTGCCAGCAGCTTGTTTACAGGGGTTTCCGGGGAGCTGTTTTTT
TRBJ2-2	TRBD1	TRBV19	NA	CASKALQGAATGELFF	TGTGCCAGTAAAGCCTTACAGGGGGCGGCCACCGGGGAGCTGTTTTTT
TRBJ2-2	NA	TRBV7-8	NA	CASSWGVGSGTGELFF	TGTGCCAGCAGCTGGGGGGTCGGGAGTGGCACCGGGGAGCTGTTTTTT
TRBJ2-3	TRBD2	TRBV6-2/TRBV6-3	NA	CASSWGGDATDTQYF	TGTGCCAGCAGTTGGGGGGGAGATGCCACAGATACGCAGTATTTT
TRBJ2-5	TRBD1	TRBV5-5	few	CASSQTGAETQYF	TGTGCCAGCAGCCAGACAGGGGCGGAGACCCAGTACTTC
TRBJ2-7	NA	TRBV5-1	NA	CASSLQDNIPYEQYF	TGCGCCAGCAGCCTACAGGACAATATTCCCTACGAGCAGTACTTC
TRBJ2-4	NA	TRBV4-1	NA	CASSQPHQSKNIQYF	TGCGCCAGCAGCCAGCCCCACCAGTCCAAAAACATTCAGTACTTC
TRBJ1-1	TRBD1	TRBV6-5	NA	CASRSRTGGVTEAFF	TGTGCCAGCAGAAGCCGGACAGGGGGCGTCACTGAAGCTTTCTTT
TRBJ2-1	NA	TRBV11-2	few	CASSLGGQGRGEQFF	TGTGCCAGCAGCTTAGGAGGGCAGGGGAGAGGTGAGCAGTTCTTC
TRBJ2-7	TRBD1	TRBV7-2	NA	CASIDRGDYEQYF	TGTGCCAGCATCGACAGGGGGGACTACGAGCAGTACTTC
TRBJ1-1	NA	TRBV7-2	NA	CASSEDSLSTEAFF	TGTGCCAGCAGCGAGGACAGTTTGAGCACTGAAGCTTTCTTT
TRBJ1-5	NA	TRBV19	NA	CASSIGGGGSNQPQHF	TGTGCCAGTAGTATAGGCGGGGGGGGAAGCAATCAGCCCCAGCATTTT
TRBJ2-7	TRBD1	TRBV9	NA	CASSVQGEVREQYF	TGTGCCAGCAGCGTACAGGGGGAAGTGCGGGAGCAGTACTTC
TRBJ1-2	NA	TRBV19	NA	CASSGLGLGYTF	TGTGCCAGTAGTGGTCTGGGACTTGGCTACACCTTC
TRBJ2-5	TRBD1	TRBV30	NA	CAWSLGQGETQYF	TGTGCCTGGAGCCTCGGACAGGGCGAGACCCAGTACTTC
TRBJ2-5	TRBD2	TRBV6-6	once	CASRGWREASPETQYF	TGTGCCAGCAGAGGATGGCGGGAGGCCTCCCCAGAGACCCAGTACTTC
TRBJ1-3	NA	TRBV28	NA	CASSLSVGEGSGNTIYF	TGTGCCAGCAGTTTGTCGGTAGGGGAAGGCTCTGGAAACACCATATATTTT
TRBJ1-2	TRBD1	TRBV4-3	NA	CASSQSLLGGGRGYTF	TGCGCCAGCAGCCAATCACTACTCGGAGGGGGCAGGGGCTACACCTTC
TRBJ2-5	NA	TRBV5-4	NA	CASSTNREETQYF	TGTGCCAGCAGCACCAACAGGGAAGAGACCCAGTACTTC
TRBJ2-7	TRBD1	TRBV5-1	NA	CASSYDRGPSHEQYF	TGCGCCAGCAGCTACGACAGGGGGCCCTCCCACGAGCAGTACTTC
TRBJ2-3	TRBD2	TRBV3-1/TRBV3-2	NA	CASSQGGLAGKQYF	TGTGCCAGCAGCCAAGGGGGGCTAGCGGGAAAGCAGTATTTT
TRBJ1-1	NA	TRBV7-3	NA	CASSLSVNTEAFF	TGTGCCAGCAGCTTAAGCGTGAACACTGAAGCTTTCTTT
TRBJ2-7	TRBD2	TRBV4-1	once	CASSLEGSGSEVLREQYF	TGCGCCAGCAGCCTCGAAGGTAGCGGGAGTGAAGTGTTGCGCGAGCAGTACTTC